This T cell receptor beta chain came from a study of radiation and T cells in renal cell carcinoma. Produced via immunoSEQ multiplex PCR; TCRdb's table is partial and in-frame only. This sample yields 120,000 to 150,000 clones, of which less than 90% are seen a single time; around 21% belongs to the top ten. As to time point: baseline pretreatment blood. Treatment of the sample: 15 Gy SBRT to primary tumor, nephrectomy 4 weeks later. This clone has just one count. This sequence originates from a woman aged 50 to 60 with renal cell carcinoma. Sequenced here: blood, sampled from a patient whose treatment included radiotherapy and nephrectomy.

CDR3 in amino acids: CASTTSGNQPQHF. The CDR3 DNA reads as TGTGCCAGCACGACATCGGGCAATCAGCCCCAGCATTTT. The chain joins TRBV27 to TRBJ1-5; the D is unclear. The V gene's germline CDR1 is MNHEY and CDR2 SMNVEV (reference sequence). Trimming pared 7 bases from V and 2 bases from J, leaving 9 bases between. The CDR3 contains 13 residues.